This T cell receptor beta chain stems from a study of regulatory T cells in long-lasting Graves disease. Time point in this sample: newly diagnosed GD, antithyroid drugs for less than 3 months. The TCR library was made from RNA that had been extracted from PBMCs in TRIzol. This clonotype was counted at least ten times. In building TCR beta libraries, iRepertoire HTBI primers were used together with Arm-PCR of CDR3 regions. Via MiXCR, TCRdb re-called the multiplex PCR reads, giving one row per CDR3 protein. Among around 250,000 distinct CDR3 sequences, approximately 20% were seen once, and the ten largest hold 11% to 15%. These sequences were also reported in another study, on T cells in Graves' hyperthyroidism and ophthalmopathy. That report notes: Diagnosis relied on clinical symptoms, serum thyroxine and TRAb, thyroid ultrasound and orbital computed tomography.

The sample consisted of peripheral blood mononuclear cells (PBMCs), taken at new diagnosis, from a patient treated with antithyroid drugs. The sequence derives from a woman aged 25 to 39 with Graves disease.

CDR3 in DNA: TGCAGTGCTAGAAAGGTCCGAGGGAATACGCAGTATTTT. Translation gives CSARKVRGNTQYF. The V and J genes are TRBV20-1 and TRBJ2-3, with TRBD2 as a possible D gene (5 bases). V lost 2 bases and J lost 7, with 13 bases in between. The CDR3 totals 13 residues. The V gene's germline CDR1 is DFQATT and CDR2 SNEGSKA (reference sequence).